The sequence of this T cell receptor beta chain was determined in a study of T cells after yellow fever vaccination. About the research overall: The fractions with low cell numbers were processed using SMART-Seq v4 Ultra Low Input. Study-level results: The study noted that FACS-sorted repertoires could contain abundant clonotypes contaminating from the bulk population. Weaker, the secondary response had a peak occurring faster, on day 5 versus 15.

This clonotype was seen a few times. Antigen specificity is unknown. Germline V lookup: CDR1 LNHNV, CDR2 YYDKDF (reference sequence). Trimming stripped 0 bases from V and 8 bases from J, with 13 bases between. The CDR3 covers 15 residues. A process of 5'RACE template switching, which added a universal primer site and UMIs, was used to make TCR cDNA. MiXCR was run by TCRdb on the 5' RACE reads, yielding one entry per CDR3 protein. The profile shows roughly 500,000 distinct CDR3 sequences, roughly 19% of them singletons. The sequence derives from a man aged 30-40 years who received the YFV17D yellow fever vaccine. The rearrangement joins TRBV15 to TRBJ2-2; possibly TRBD2 for D (5 bases). Specimen: PBMCs, collected 15 days after the yellow fever booster vaccination. In DNA, the CDR3 is TGTGCCACCAGCAGAGAAGAGGCGTCGGGGGGGGAGCTGTTTTTT. It is translated as CATSREEASGGELFF.